The 27 T cell receptor beta chains below all came from one sample that was sequenced in a study of beta chain features in type 1 diabetes. Investigators reverse transcribed all isolated RNA, so they sequenced expressed TCRB transcripts. Sequencing used immunoSEQ multiplex PCR; TCRdb keeps in-frame clones, though not all of them. The sample contains 200,000 to 250,000 clones, roughly 10% of which appear only once. Sequencing was performed on central memory CD4+ T cells from blood. These receptor sequences come from a man younger than 35 in good health.

The V and J genes are TRBV5-1 and TRBJ1-1, with D possibly being TRBD1 (6 bases). The CDR3 has 15 amino acids. The germline gives CDR1 SGHRS, CDR2 YFSETQ. The V end lost 6 bases, the J end lost 3 bases, and 18 bases lay between the germline ends. In DNA form, the CDR3 reads TGCGCCAGCACCTATTCAACAGGGCCGGACACTGAAGCTTTCTTT. The encoded protein is CASTYSTGPDTEAFF.

This clone came up a few times. The chain has TRBV30 and TRBJ2-5; D possibly corresponds to TRBD1 (5 bases). V lost 0 bases, J lost 7 bases, and 15 bases lay in between. Germline-derived CDR1 and CDR2 are GTSNPN and SVGIG (reference sequence). This CDR3 comprises 14 residues. The CDR3 loop reads CAWSVDSTRGTQYF. The CDR3 nucleotides read TGTGCCTGGAGTGTAGACAGCACCCGAGGGACCCAGTACTTC.

This clone was observed a handful of times. The rearrangement joins TRBV30 to TRBJ1-4; D gene ambiguous. V was shortened by 1 base and J by 6 bases, with 9 bases between the two germline ends. The CDR3 extends over 13 amino acids. The germline CDR1 and CDR2 sequences are GTSNPN and SVGIG (reference sequence). CDR3 protein: CAWSADGYEKLFF. The CDR3 DNA reads as TGTGCCTGGAGTGCGGACGGATATGAAAAACTGTTTTTT.

V gene TRBV28 combines with J gene TRBJ1-1; D remains ambiguous. CDR1 is MDHEN and CDR2 is SYDVKM in the germline V gene. The CDR3 length is 15 residues. Trimming shortened V by 3 bases and J by 3 bases, and 14 bases separated the two germline ends. CDR3 DNA sequence: TGTGCCAGCAGTTTTCTGGGTACGGCGGACACTGAAGCTTTCTTT. It translates to CASSFLGTADTEAFF.

The chain combines TRBV9 with TRBJ2-7; weak D call: TRBD2 (7 bases). The germline gives CDR1 SGDLS, CDR2 YYNGEE. Between the trimmed V and J ends, which lost 0 bases and 0 bases, there was a span of 10 bases. The CDR3 consists of 15 residues. CDR3 protein: CASSVGAGHSYEQYF. The CDR3 DNA follows: TGTGCCAGCAGCGTAGGAGCGGGACACTCCTACGAGCAGTACTTC. The entire variable domain, with the rest obtained from reference TRBV9 and TRBJ2-7, is as follows: DSGVTQTPKHLITATGQRVTLRCSPRSGDLSVYWYQQSLDQGLQFLIQYYNGEERAKGNILERFSAQQFPDLHSELNLSSLELGDSALYFCASSVGAGHSYEQYFGPGTRLTVT.

This clone came up many times. CDR3: CASSPGQVFEQYF. CDR3 nucleotide sequence: TGTGCCAGCTCACCGGGACAGGTATTCGAGCAGTACTTC. This sequence joins TRBV18 and TRBJ2-7, with 8 bases that match TRBD1. The V and J ends lost 3 bases and 6 bases, in that order; junction bases with no gene match: 4. This CDR3 spans 13 amino acids. In germline, CDR1 is KGHSH, CDR2 LQKENI.

This chain connects TRBV30 to TRBJ2-6, with D uncertain. The germline V gene encodes CDR1 GTSNPN and CDR2 SVGIG (reference sequence). The CDR3 contains 14 residues. Trimming cost V 7 bases and J 0 bases, with 10 bases left between them. The CDR3 sequence: CASSKGSGANVLTF. The CDR3 coding sequence is TGTGCCTCCTCTAAGGGCTCTGGGGCCAACGTCCTGACTTTC.

There are a few counts of this clone. The chain couples TRBV5-1 to TRBJ1-5; tentatively, D is TRBD1 (5 bases). Germline loops: CDR1 SGHRS, CDR2 YFSETQ. CDR3 size: 14 residues. V was trimmed by 0 bases and J by 7 bases, leaving 11 bases between them. The CDR3 reads CASSLGGEGQPQHF. CDR3 DNA: TGCGCCAGCAGCTTGGGAGGGGAAGGGCAGCCCCAGCATTTT.

The chain couples TRBV19 to TRBJ2-7; 8 bases agree with TRBD1. This CDR3 is built from 16 residues. Germline lookup yields CDR1 LNHDA and CDR2 SQIVND (reference sequence). The V and J ends lost 1 base and 1 base, in that order; junction bases with no gene match: 6. The CDR3: CASSIGTGTGSYEQYF. CDR3 DNA sequence: TGTGCCAGTAGTATAGGTACCGGGACAGGATCCTACGAGCAGTACTTC.

This clone occurred a few times. The chain combines TRBV30 with TRBJ2-7, with a weak D call TRBD1 (6 bases). The CDR3 consists of 11 residues. Looked up from germline, CDR1 is GTSNPN and CDR2 is SVGIG (reference sequence). V dropped 8 bases and J dropped 3 bases, with 11 bases sitting between them. CDR3 amino acids: CAVQGSYEQYF. CDR3 nucleotides: TGTGCCGTACAGGGTAGCTACGAGCAGTACTTC. The complete variable domain, with remaining parts taken from reference TRBV30 and TRBJ2-7, reads SQTIHQWPATLVQPVGSPLSLECTVEGTSNPNLYWYRQAAGRGLQLLFYSVGIGQISSEVPQNLSASRPQDRQFILSSKKLLLSDSGFYLCAVQGSYEQYFGPGTRLTVT.

As to this clone: Because it lacks the conserved phenylalanine or tryptophan at the end, this CDR3 is likely a read error. No DNA is shown, since the ends of the CDR3 on it are uncertain; the CDR3 is the one TCRdb lists. V usage is TRBV15 and J usage is TRBJ2-7; the table's D call TRBD1 went unverified against the DNA. The germline CDR1 and CDR2 sequences are LNHNV and YYDKDF (reference sequence). The CDR3 length is 13 residues, termini included. The CDR3 sequence is CATSRDLGTGSFL.

Comment on this clone: Distinct nucleotide sequences in the sample also encode this CDR3. The V call is TRBV7-3, the J call TRBJ2-2; D gene unclear. The CDR3 runs to 13 residues. Germline V CDR1 and CDR2: SGHTA, FQGTGA. Deletions cut 5 bases from V and 2 bases from J, with 6 bases between. The CDR3 nucleotides read TGTGCCAGCAGCCGAGATAACACCGGGGAGCTGTTTTTT. Translation gives CASSRDNTGELFF.

Only a few counts were recorded for this clone. V gene TRBV11-2 combines with J gene TRBJ2-3; D may be TRBD1 or TRBD2 (5 bases each). Trimming stripped 0 bases from V and 2 bases from J, with 6 bases between. The CDR3 extends over 14 amino acids. Germline V gives CDR1 SGHAT, CDR2 FQNNGV. CDR3: CASSLEGTTDTQYF. In DNA, the CDR3 is TGTGCCAGCAGCTTAGAGGGGACCACAGATACGCAGTATTTT.

The V call is TRBV4-2, the J call TRBJ2-1; 8 bases align to TRBD2. In germline, CDR1 is LGHNA, CDR2 YNFKEQ. The CDR3 length is 15 residues. Unmatched junction bases numbered 10, after V lost 6 bases and J lost 6 bases. The CDR3 region has the DNA TGTGCCAGCAGTCAGCGGGAGAGTAGTTCCAATGAGCAGTTCTTC. The encoded protein is CASSQRESSSNEQFF.

The chain carries TRBV4-2 and TRBJ2-5; weak D call: TRBD2 (5 bases). The CDR3 is 14 residues long. Germline lookup yields CDR1 LGHNA and CDR2 YNFKEQ. V was clipped by 5 bases and J by 5 bases, with 15 bases between them. The CDR3 loop is CASSLVSSAETQYF. CDR3 sequence (DNA): TGTGCCAGCAGCTTAGTCAGTAGCGCGGAGACCCAGTACTTC.

This clone was recorded a few times. The rearrangement links TRBV5-6 to TRBJ2-3; perhaps TRBD1 as D (6 bases). CDR3 length equals 13 residues. Germline lookup yields CDR1 SGHDT and CDR2 YYEEEE. The ends were cut back, 3 bases at V and 8 bases at J, with 13 bases in the middle. CDR3 in DNA: TGTGCCAGCAGCTACACAGGGACCGGTACGCAGTATTTT. Translating it yields CASSYTGTGTQYF.

The table lists this clone with a few counts. J is TRBJ2-7 and V is TRBV9, with a tentative D call TRBD2 (7 bases). Trimming took 0 bases from V and 9 from J, leaving 13 bases between them. The V gene's germline CDR1 is SGDLS and CDR2 YYNGEE. This CDR3 contains 13 residues. The CDR3 sequence is CASSVAGGDVQYF. CDR3 sequence (DNA): TGTGCCAGCAGCGTAGCGGGGGGCGACGTGCAGTACTTC.

The chain combines TRBV30 with TRBJ2-1; either TRBD1 or TRBD2 may supply D (5 bases each). Trimming cost V 5 bases and J 4 bases, with 15 bases left between them. Germline V gene data show CDR1 as GTSNPN and CDR2 as SVGIG (reference sequence). The CDR3 runs to 14 residues. The CDR3 region is CAWQRGASYNEQFF. CDR3 DNA: TGTGCCTGGCAGAGGGGCGCCTCTTACAATGAGCAGTTCTTC.

This clone has only a few counts. The chain joins TRBV9 to TRBJ2-2; 7 nucleotides agree with TRBD2. Per germline, CDR1 SGDLS and CDR2 YYNGEE. V shed 4 bases and J 4 bases; nucleotides not matched to a gene: 7. CDR3 size: 15 residues. CDR3 bases: TGTGCCAGCAGCCCGCTCGGGGGGAGCACCGGGGAGCTGTTTTTT. It translates to CASSPLGGSTGELFF.

This clone came up many times. The chain uses TRBV15 and TRBJ2-4; 8 positions match TRBD1. This CDR3 is 17 amino acids long. J gave up 1 base and V 0 bases, and 5 bases lay outside the gene matches. Germline V gene data show CDR1 as LNHNV and CDR2 as YYDKDF (reference sequence). CDR3 nucleotide sequence: TGTGCCACCAGCAGAGATCCAGGGGGCGAGGCCAAAAACATTCAGTACTTC. Protein product: CATSRDPGGEAKNIQYF.

V is TRBV7-3 and J is TRBJ2-1; D is undetermined. Between the trimmed V and J ends, which lost 1 base and 3 bases, there was a span of 10 bases. Germline assignment: CDR1 SGHTA and CDR2 FQGTGA. This CDR3 spans 15 amino acids. CDR3 loop: CASSLNRANYNEQFF. The CDR3 DNA follows: TGTGCCAGCAGCTTAAACCGGGCGAACTACAATGAGCAGTTCTTC.

In its sample, this clone was seen a few times. The chain carries TRBV27 and TRBJ2-3; D possibly uses TRBD1 or TRBD2 (5 bases each). The V and J ends lost 5 bases and 0 bases respectively, with 9 bases between them. The CDR3 loop spans 14 amino acids. Germline V gives CDR1 MNHEY, CDR2 SMNVEV (reference sequence). The CDR3 DNA reads TGTGCCAGCAGTGGGGGTTCTAGCACAGATACGCAGTATTTT. This codes for CASSGGSSTDTQYF.

Here the CDR3 reads CATSEGPTGRANQPQHF. As DNA, the CDR3 is TGTGCCACCAGCGAGGGCCCTACAGGGAGAGCCAATCAGCCCCAGCATTTT. This sequence joins TRBV15 and TRBJ1-5, with D tentatively TRBD1 (6 bases). The germline gives CDR1 LNHNV, CDR2 YYDKDF (reference sequence). The germline V and J ends were trimmed by 5 bases and 3 bases, with 20 bases remaining between them. The length of the CDR3 is 17 residues.

The chain links TRBV25-1 to TRBJ2-1, with 10 bases matching TRBD2. This CDR3 is 16 amino acids long. The germline gives CDR1 MGHDK, CDR2 SYGVNS. V trimming: 0 bases; J trimming: 5 bases; junction bases outside the gene matches: 4. CDR3 bases: TGTGCCAGCAGTGAATATCTCACTAGCGGGAACAATGAGCAGTTCTTC. This sequence encodes CASSEYLTSGNNEQFF.

This clone was observed a few times. This chain joins TRBV20-1 and TRBJ2-1; D perhaps matches TRBD2 (6 bases). Germline CDR1 is DFQATT and CDR2 is SNEGSKA (reference sequence). The CDR3 has 10 amino acids. Trimming pared 6 bases from V and 9 bases from J, leaving 9 bases between. CDR3 nucleotide sequence: TGCAGTGCCACGGGAGCTGAGCAGTTCTTC. Residues: CSATGAEQFF.

The chain has TRBV4-2 and TRBJ2-1, with TRBD2 matching over 7 bases. Germline V CDR1 and CDR2: LGHNA, YNFKEQ. This CDR3 has 16 residues. V was clipped by 3 bases and J by 5 bases; unmatched bases: 10. CDR3 loop: CASSHGLAAIDNEQFF. The CDR3 bases are TGTGCCAGCAGCCATGGGCTAGCGGCAATCGACAATGAGCAGTTCTTC.

The chain joins TRBV29-1 to TRBJ1-1; 7 positions agree with TRBD1. Germline V gene sequence: CDR1 SQVTM, CDR2 ANQGSEA. The CDR3 is 15 amino acids. V gave up 2 bases and J gave up 4 bases; unmatched junction bases: 10. The CDR3 sequence is CSVEYLETGSTEAFF. CDR3 nucleotides: TGCAGCGTTGAATATCTTGAGACAGGGAGCACTGAAGCTTTCTTT. Based on the CDR3 plus reference TRBV29-1 and TRBJ1-1, the full variable domain is SAVISQKPSRDICQRGTSLTIQCQVDSQVTMMFWYRQQPGQSLTLIATANQGSEATYESGFVIDKFPISRPNLTFSTLTVSNMSPEDSSIYLCSVEYLETGSTEAFFGQGTRLTVV.